The entry below describes one TCR beta chain. Antigen specificity is unknown. The data originate from a study of cytomegalovirus exposure and HLA in healthy donors. General observations from the study: Other equally common chains were less clonally expanded than HLA-associated TCR beta chains, a later analysis showed.

Germline assignment: CDR1 SGHVS and CDR2 FQNEAQ. Trimming took off 1 base at V and 0 bases at J, with 7 bases between the two ends. CDR3 length: 14 amino acids. PCR employed 60 Vbeta and 13 Jbeta primers. Assay: immunoSEQ multiplex PCR; the TCRdb copy retains only in-frame clones and omits some. The sample contains about 170,000 clones, 65% to 85% of which appear only once. This clonotype was obtained from a woman between 18 and 30 years old in good health and CMV-seronegative. The source material was PBMCs. The chain links TRBV7-8 to TRBJ2-7; no clear D gene. The CDR3 is CASSLGAGSYEQYF. The DNA of the CDR3 is TGTGCCAGCAGCTTAGGGGCAGGCTCCTACGAGCAGTACTTC. Filled out from reference TRBV7-8 and TRBJ2-7, the complete variable domain reads GAGVSQSPRYKVAKRGQDVALRCDPISGHVSLFWYQQALGQGPEFLTYFQNEAQLDKSGLPSDRFFAERPEGSVSTLKIQRTQQEDSAVYLCASSLGAGSYEQYFGPGTRLTVT.